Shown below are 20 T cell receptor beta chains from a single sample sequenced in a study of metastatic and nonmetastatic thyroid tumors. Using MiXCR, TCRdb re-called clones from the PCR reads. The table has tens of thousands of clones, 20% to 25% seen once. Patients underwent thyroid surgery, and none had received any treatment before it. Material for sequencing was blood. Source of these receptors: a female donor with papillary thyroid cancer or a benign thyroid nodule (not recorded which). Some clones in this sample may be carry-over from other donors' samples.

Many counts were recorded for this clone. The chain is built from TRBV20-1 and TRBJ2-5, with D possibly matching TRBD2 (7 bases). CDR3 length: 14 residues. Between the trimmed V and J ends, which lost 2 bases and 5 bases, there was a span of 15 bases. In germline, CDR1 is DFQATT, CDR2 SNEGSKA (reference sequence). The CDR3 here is CSARLGGAGETQYF. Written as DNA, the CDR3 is TGCAGTGCTAGATTAGGGGGGGCCGGGGAGACCCAGTACTTC.

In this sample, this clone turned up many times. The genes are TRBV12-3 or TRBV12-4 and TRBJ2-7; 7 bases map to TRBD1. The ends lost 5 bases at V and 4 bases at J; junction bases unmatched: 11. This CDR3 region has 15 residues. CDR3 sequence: CASSPAPGTAYEQYF. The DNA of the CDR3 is TGTGCCAGCAGTCCAGCTCCCGGGACAGCATACGAGCAGTACTTC.

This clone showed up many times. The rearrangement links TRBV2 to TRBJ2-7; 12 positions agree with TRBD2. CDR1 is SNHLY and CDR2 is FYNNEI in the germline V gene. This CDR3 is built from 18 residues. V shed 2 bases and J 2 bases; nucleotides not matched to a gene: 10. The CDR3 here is CASSESGWGLAGPYEQYF. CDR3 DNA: TGTGCCAGCAGTGAATCCGGGTGGGGACTAGCGGGCCCCTACGAGCAGTACTTC.

The CDR3 nucleotides are TGTGCCAGCCGGGGCAGCCCGAGTACCCCGCCAGATACGCAGTATTTT. Its protein product is CASRGSPSTPPDTQYF. This chain joins TRBV2 and TRBJ2-3; possibly TRBD1 or TRBD2 for D (5 bases each). Between the trimmed V and J ends, which lost 8 bases and 4 bases, there was a span of 22 bases. This CDR3 is 16 amino acids long. Germline CDR1 reads SNHLY; CDR2 reads FYNNEI.

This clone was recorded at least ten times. CDR3 sequence: CASSIGRQGYTEAFF. In DNA form, the CDR3 reads TGTGCCAGTAGTATAGGCAGACAGGGGTACACTGAAGCTTTCTTT. The chain couples TRBV19 to TRBJ1-1; 8 nucleotides align to TRBD1. The CDR3 is made up of 15 amino acids. Germline trimming cut 1 base from V and 3 bases from J; bases unmatched to any gene: 4. Germline V lookup: CDR1 LNHDA, CDR2 SQIVND (reference sequence).

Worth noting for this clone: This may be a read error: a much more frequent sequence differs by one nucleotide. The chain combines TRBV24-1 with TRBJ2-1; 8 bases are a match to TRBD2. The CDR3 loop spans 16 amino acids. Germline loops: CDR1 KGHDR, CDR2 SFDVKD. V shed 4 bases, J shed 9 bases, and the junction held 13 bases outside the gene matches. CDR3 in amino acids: CATSDPGLAVGTEQFF. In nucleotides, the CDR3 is TGTGCCACCAGTGACCCCGGACTAGCCGTGGGGACTGAGCAGTTCTTC.

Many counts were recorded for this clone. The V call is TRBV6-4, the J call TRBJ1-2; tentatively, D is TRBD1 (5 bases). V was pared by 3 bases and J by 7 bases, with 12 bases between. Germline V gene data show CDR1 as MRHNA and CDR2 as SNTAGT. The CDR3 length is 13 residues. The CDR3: CASSEGANTGYTF. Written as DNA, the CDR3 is TGTGCCAGCAGTGAAGGGGCTAATACTGGCTACACCTTC.

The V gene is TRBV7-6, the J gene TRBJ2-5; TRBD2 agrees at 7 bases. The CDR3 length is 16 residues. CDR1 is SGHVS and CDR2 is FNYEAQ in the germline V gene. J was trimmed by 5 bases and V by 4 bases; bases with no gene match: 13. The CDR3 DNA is TGTGCCAGCAGCTCTGGACATGGGTTGGGGGGGGAGACCCAGTACTTC. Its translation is CASSSGHGLGGETQYF.

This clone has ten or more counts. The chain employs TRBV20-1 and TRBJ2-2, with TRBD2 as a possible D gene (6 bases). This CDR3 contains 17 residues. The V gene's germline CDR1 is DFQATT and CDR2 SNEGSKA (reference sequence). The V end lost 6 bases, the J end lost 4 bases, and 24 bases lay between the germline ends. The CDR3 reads CSAWGSGGAGSTGELFF. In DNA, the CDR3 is TGCAGTGCCTGGGGGTCAGGCGGGGCAGGGAGCACCGGGGAGCTGTTTTTT.

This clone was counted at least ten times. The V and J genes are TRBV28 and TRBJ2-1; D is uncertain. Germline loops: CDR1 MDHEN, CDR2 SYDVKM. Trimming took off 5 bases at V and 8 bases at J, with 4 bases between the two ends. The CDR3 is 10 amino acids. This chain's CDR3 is CASSLYEQFF. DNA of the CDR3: TGTGCCAGCAGTCTTTATGAGCAGTTCTTC.

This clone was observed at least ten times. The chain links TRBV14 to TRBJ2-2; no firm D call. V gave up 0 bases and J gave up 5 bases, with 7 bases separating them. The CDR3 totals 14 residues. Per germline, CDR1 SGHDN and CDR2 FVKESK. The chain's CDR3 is CASSQELFTGELFF. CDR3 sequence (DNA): TGTGCCAGCAGCCAAGAGCTGTTTACCGGGGAGCTGTTTTTT.

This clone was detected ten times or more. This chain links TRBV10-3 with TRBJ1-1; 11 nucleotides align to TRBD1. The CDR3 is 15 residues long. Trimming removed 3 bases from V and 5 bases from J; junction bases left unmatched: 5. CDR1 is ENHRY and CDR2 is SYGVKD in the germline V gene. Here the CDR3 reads CAISDFGQGATEAFF. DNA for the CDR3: TGTGCCATCAGTGACTTCGGACAGGGGGCAACTGAAGCTTTCTTT.

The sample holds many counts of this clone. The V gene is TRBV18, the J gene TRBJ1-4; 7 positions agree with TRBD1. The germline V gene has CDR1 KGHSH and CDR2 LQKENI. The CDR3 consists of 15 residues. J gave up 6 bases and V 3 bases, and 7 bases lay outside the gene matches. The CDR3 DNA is TGTGCCAGCTCACCGTGGGCACAGGGGTATGAAAAACTGTTTTTT. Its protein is CASSPWAQGYEKLFF.

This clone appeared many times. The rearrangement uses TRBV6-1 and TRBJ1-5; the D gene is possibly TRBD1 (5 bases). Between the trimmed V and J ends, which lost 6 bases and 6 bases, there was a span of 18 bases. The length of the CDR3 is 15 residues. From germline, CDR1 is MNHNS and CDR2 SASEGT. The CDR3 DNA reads TGTGCCAGCAGAGGGGACCCAAGCGGACGTCAGCCCCAGCATTTT. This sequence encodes CASRGDPSGRQPQHF.

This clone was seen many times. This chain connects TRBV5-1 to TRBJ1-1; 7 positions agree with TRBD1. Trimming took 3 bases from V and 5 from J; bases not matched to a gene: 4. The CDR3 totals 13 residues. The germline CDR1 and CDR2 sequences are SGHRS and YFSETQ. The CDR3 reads CASSSQGVTEAFF. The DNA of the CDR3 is TGCGCCAGCAGCTCTCAGGGGGTTACTGAAGCTTTCTTT.

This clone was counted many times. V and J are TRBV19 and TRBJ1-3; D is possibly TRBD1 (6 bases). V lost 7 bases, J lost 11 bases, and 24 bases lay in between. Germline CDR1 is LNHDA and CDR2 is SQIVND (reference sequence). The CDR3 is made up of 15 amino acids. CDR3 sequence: CASTAGTGFGNAIYF. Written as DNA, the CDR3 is TGTGCCAGTACGGCAGGCACAGGGTTCGGAAATGCCATATATTTT.

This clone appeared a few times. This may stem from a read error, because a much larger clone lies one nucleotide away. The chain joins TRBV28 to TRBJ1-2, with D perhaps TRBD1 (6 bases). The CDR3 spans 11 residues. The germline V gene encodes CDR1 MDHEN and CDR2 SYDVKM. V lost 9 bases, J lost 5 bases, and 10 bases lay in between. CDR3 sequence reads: CARQDRYGYTF. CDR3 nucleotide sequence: TGTGCCAGACAAGACAGGTATGGCTACACCTTC.

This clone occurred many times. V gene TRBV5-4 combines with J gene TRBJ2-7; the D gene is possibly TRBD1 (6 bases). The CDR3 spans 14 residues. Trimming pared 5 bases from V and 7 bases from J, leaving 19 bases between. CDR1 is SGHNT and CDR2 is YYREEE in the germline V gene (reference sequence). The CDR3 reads CASRSGQWKGEQYF. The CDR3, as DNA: TGTGCCAGCAGAAGTGGACAGTGGAAAGGGGAGCAGTACTTC.

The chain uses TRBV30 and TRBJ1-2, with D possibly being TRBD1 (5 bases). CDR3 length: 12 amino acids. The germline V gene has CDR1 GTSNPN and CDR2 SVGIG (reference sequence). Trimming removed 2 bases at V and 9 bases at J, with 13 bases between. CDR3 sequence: CAWSQGAYCYTF. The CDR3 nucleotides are TGTGCCTGGAGTCAAGGGGCTTATTGCTACACCTTC.

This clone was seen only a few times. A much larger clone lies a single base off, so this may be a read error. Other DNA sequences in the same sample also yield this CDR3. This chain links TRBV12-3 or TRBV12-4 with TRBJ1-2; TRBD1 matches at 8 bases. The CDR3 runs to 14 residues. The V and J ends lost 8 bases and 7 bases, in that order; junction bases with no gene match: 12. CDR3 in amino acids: CASVRADRVFGYTF. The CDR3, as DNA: TGTGCCAGCGTCCGTGCGGACAGGGTCTTTGGCTACACCTTC.